The 7 T cell receptor beta chains reported below all come from one sample, sequenced in a study of tumor T cells in aggressive B-cell lymphoma. Assay: immunoSEQ multiplex PCR; the TCRdb copy retains only in-frame clones and omits some. This sample carries about 3,500 clones, approximately 93% of them seen once, and the ten largest clones take 2.1%. Sequenced input: tumor tissue. The receptors here all came from an adult with diffuse large B cell lymphoma.

This chain connects TRBV19 to TRBJ2-2; tentative D call: TRBD2 (7 bases). The V gene lost 2 bases and the J gene lost 7 bases, with 14 bases spanning the gap. Germline V gene sequence: CDR1 LNHDA, CDR2 SQIVND (reference sequence). This CDR3 region has 15 residues. The CDR3 spells CASSIWGGIGGELFF. CDR3 DNA sequence: TGTGCCAGTAGTATATGGGGGGGCATCGGCGGGGAGCTGTTTTTT. Using reference TRBV19 and TRBJ2-2 for the parts outside the CDR3, the full variable domain is DGGITQSPKYLFRKEGQNVTLSCEQNLNHDAMYWYRQDPGQGLRLIYYSQIVNDFQKGDIAEGYSVSREKKESFPLTVTSAQKNPTAFYLCASSIWGGIGGELFFGEGSRLTVL.

This clone was seen only once. This sequence joins TRBV7-2 and TRBJ1-1; 7 nucleotides agree with TRBD1. V lost 6 bases, J lost 5 bases, and 6 bases stayed unmatched. Germline assignment: CDR1 SGHTA and CDR2 FQGNSA. The CDR3 is 13 residues long. The CDR3 sequence: CASSRQGRTEAFF. The CDR3 DNA is TGTGCCAGCAGTCGACAGGGTCGGACTGAAGCTTTCTTT.

The chain links TRBV5-1 to TRBJ2-5, with TRBD2 matching over 9 bases. The J call is uncertain, as TRBJ2-7 better fits the DNA end. Germline V gene sequence: CDR1 SGHRS, CDR2 YFSETQ. CDR3 length: 15 amino acids. CDR3 DNA: TGCGCCAGCAGCTTGGGACTAGCGGTTTCCTACGAGCAGTACTTC. Amino acid sequence: CASSLGLAVSYEQYF.

The chain uses TRBV5-1 and TRBJ2-3; D might be TRBD2 (6 bases). CDR3 length: 16 residues. CDR1 SGHRS and CDR2 YFSETQ come from the germline V gene. V shed 0 bases and J shed 1 base, with 12 bases lying between them. The CDR3 is CASSLEGRGRTDTQYF. In nucleotides, the CDR3 is TGCGCCAGCAGCTTGGAAGGGCGGGGACGCACAGATACGCAGTATTTT.

The chain couples TRBV6-5 to TRBJ1-1; tentatively, D is TRBD1 (6 bases). The CDR3 extends over 13 amino acids. V dropped 6 bases and J dropped 0 bases, with 8 bases sitting between them. Germline assignment: CDR1 MNHEY and CDR2 SVGAGI. The chain's CDR3 is CASSRQVNTEAFF. The CDR3, as DNA: TGTGCCAGCAGCCGACAGGTGAACACTGAAGCTTTCTTT.

The rearrangement links TRBV5-1 to TRBJ2-3; 13 bases agree with TRBD2. V trimming: 5 bases; J trimming: 2 bases; junction bases outside the gene matches: 8. The germline CDR1 and CDR2 sequences are SGHRS and YFSETQ. CDR3 size: 17 residues. DNA of the CDR3: TGCGCCAGCAGACATCCGGGACTAGCGGGACCCACAGATACGCAGTATTTT. Translated: CASRHPGLAGPTDTQYF.

The J gene is TRBJ2-7, the V gene TRBV6-1; 11 nucleotides match TRBD2. The CDR3 loop spans 13 amino acids. Germline trimming cut 11 bases from V and 4 bases from J; bases unmatched to any gene: 7. The germline CDR1 and CDR2 sequences are MNHNS and SASEGT. In DNA, the CDR3 is TGTGCCTCCGTGACTAGCGGGATTTACGAGCAGTACTTC. This codes for CASVTSGIYEQYF.